What follows describes a single T cell receptor (beta chain). TCRdb recomputed calls from the RT-PCR reads with MiXCR, one row per CDR3 protein. Among over 800,000 distinct CDR3 sequences listed, 21% were seen once. The sample belongs to a study of response to subunit inactivated influenza vaccine. This specimen consisted of PBMCs from blood, obtained 4 to 6 days after vaccination. The sequence came from a man aged 45 to 65 who received an inactivated influenza vaccine.

CDR3 sequence reads: CATSRALGPLYF. Here the CDR3 DNA reads TGTGCCACCAGCAGAGCTCTGGGACCCCTCTACTTC. The V and J genes are TRBV15 and TRBJ2-7; D possibly matches TRBD1 or TRBD2 (5 bases each). Germline CDR1 is LNHNV and CDR2 is YYDKDF (reference sequence). The CDR3 length is 12 residues. Trimming removed 1 base from V and 13 bases from J, with 14 bases in between.